Described below is a single TCR gamma chain sequence and its context. Its antigen is currently unknown. A much larger clone lies a single base off, so this may be a read error. The source of the sample is a study of Vδ1+ human thymocytes. Sequences come from RNA converted to cDNA by reverse transcription. CDR3 amplicons came from multiplex PCR with pooled V-gene forward and constant-region reverse primers. TCRdb re-called the multiplex PCR reads through CATT. The sample contains roughly 9,300 gamma-chain clones, 50% to 65% of which appear only once. Findings of the study overall: Bulk repertoire data may be misinterpreted because of unexpected Vdelta2 sequences. Thymic delta-chain repertoires held roughly 20% Vdelta2 sequences and few Vdelta3, despite high sort purity. Thymic TRG and TRD repertoires appeared highly polyclonal, with Gaussian CDR3 length distributions.

Thymocytes were sorted as CD3+ TCRVdelta1+ TCRVdelta2- after alphabeta T cell depletion. Sorted Vdelta1+ thymocytes were about 97% to 99.6% pure. This CDR3 has 11 amino acids. Trimming removed 3 bases from V and 7 bases from J; junction bases left unmatched: 3. Per the germline V gene, CDR1 is VENAVY and CDR2 is YDSYNSRV. The chain is built from TRGV8 and TRGJ1 or TRGJ2. Matching the DNA to germline supplied the J gene, which TCRdb does not give. The sample consisted of Vdelta1+ gamma-delta thymocytes from the thymus. The subset is: FACS-sorted CD3+ TCRalphabeta- TCRVdelta1+ TCRVdelta2- thymocytes. The source of this sequence is a girl under two years old who had congenital heart surgery. This chain's CDR3 is CATWDEYKKLF. The CDR3, as DNA: TGTGCCACCTGGGATGAGTATAAGAAACTCTTT.